The present entry profiles one T cell receptor beta chain with its context. The sample originates from a study of preoperative IRX-2 immunotherapy in early breast cancer. V was cut by 7 bases and J by 1 base, with 13 bases left in between. The CDR3 loop spans 13 amino acids. Germline-derived CDR1 and CDR2 are GTSNPN and SVGIG (reference sequence). Here immunoSEQ multiplex PCR was the method, and the copy in TCRdb shows in-frame clones only, minus some. The top ten clones hold roughly 14% of a sample with under 4,000 clones, 75% to 85% of them seen once. Treatment of the sample: preoperative locoregional IRX-2 cytokine immunotherapy. Patients received preoperative, locoregional IRX-2 cytokine immunotherapy in a phase Ib study.

The receptor comes from a human donor with breast cancer. The gene calls are TRBV30 and TRBJ1-1; the D gene is possibly TRBD1 (6 bases). Sequencing was performed on tumor tissue, taken after IRX-2 immunotherapy. CDR3 DNA: TGTGCCTCAAAGGGGGTTTCGAACACTGAAGCTTTCTTT. As protein: CASKGVSNTEAFF.